The 3 T cell receptor beta chains listed next were all sequenced from one sample in a study of naive and memory T cell subsets. An equimolar mix of two oligonucleotides served as the beta constant-region primer for TRBC1 and TRBC2. Four rounds of PCR amplified the ligated cDNA using nested alpha and beta constant-region primers plus SP2. TCRdb re-analysed the UMI-ligation and nested PCR reads in MiXCR, keeping a single row per CDR3 protein. Of over 25,000 distinct CDR3 sequences listed, less than 20% are singletons. The source material was effector memory CD4+ T cells from blood. Subset denoted: effector memory, CD45RA- CD27-. The receptors were sampled from a human donor in good health.

The V and J genes are TRBV21-1 and TRBJ2-3; the table's D call, TRBD2, was not checked against the DNA. TRBV21-1 counts as a pseudogene. This CDR3 is 17 amino acids long. CDR3 region: CATLGLAGGPERVLQYF. CDR3 coding DNA: TGTGCCACCCTGGGACTAGCGGGAGGGCCGGAGAGAGTGCTGCAGTATTTT.

This chain joins TRBV11-2 and TRBJ1-1; maybe TRBD1 (5 bases). The CDR3 length is 15 residues. Trimming took 2 bases from V and 7 from J, leaving 17 bases between them. From germline, CDR1 is SGHAT and CDR2 FQNNGV. The CDR3 bases are TGTGCCAGCAGCTTATACGAGTCACCGACAGATGAAGCTTTCTTT. Its protein is CASSLYESPTDEAFF.

This clonotype was seen a few times. V is TRBV5-1 and J is TRBJ2-3; possibly TRBD2 for D (7 bases). The CDR3 extends over 16 amino acids. V was cut by 6 bases and J by 1 base, with 18 bases left in between. Germline values: CDR1 SGHRS, CDR2 YFSETQ. CDR3 coding DNA: TGCGCCAGCAAAGGGGGGGGAGAGTTCCGCACAGATACGCAGTATTTT. It is translated as CASKGGGEFRTDTQYF.